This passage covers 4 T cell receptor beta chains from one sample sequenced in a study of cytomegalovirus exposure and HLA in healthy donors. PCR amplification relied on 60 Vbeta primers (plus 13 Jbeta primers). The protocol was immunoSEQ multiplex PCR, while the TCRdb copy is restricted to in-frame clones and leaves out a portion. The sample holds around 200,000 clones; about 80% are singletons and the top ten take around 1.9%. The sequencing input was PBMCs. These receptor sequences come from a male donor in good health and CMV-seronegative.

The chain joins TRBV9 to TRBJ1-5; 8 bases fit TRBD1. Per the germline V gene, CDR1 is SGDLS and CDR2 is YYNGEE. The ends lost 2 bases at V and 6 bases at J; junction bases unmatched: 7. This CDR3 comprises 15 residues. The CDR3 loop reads CASSVTGTGSQPQHF. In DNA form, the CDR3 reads TGTGCCAGCAGCGTTACCGGGACAGGTAGTCAGCCCCAGCATTTT.

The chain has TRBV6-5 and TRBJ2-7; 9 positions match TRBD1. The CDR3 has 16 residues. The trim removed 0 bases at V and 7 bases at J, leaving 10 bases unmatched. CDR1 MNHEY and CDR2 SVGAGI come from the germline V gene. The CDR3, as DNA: TGTGCCAGCAGTTACTCGGGGGACAGGGCCTCTAGGGAGCAGTACTTC. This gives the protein CASSYSGDRASREQYF.

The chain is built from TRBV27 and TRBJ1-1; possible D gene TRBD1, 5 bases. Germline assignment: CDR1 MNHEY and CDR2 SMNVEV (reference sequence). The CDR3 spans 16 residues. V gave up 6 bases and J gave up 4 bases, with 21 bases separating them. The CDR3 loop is CASSGPMRRGGTEAFF. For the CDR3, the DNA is TGTGCCAGCAGCGGACCCATGAGGAGGGGCGGCACTGAAGCTTTCTTT.

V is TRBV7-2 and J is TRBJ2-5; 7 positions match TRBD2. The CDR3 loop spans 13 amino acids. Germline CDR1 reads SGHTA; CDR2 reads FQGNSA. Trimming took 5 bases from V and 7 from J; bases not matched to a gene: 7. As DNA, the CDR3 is TGTGCCAGCAGCCGTGGGTCTAGCGGGACCCAGTACTTC. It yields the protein CASSRGSSGTQYF.